Listed here are 12 T cell receptor beta chains from one sample, sequenced in a study of cytomegalovirus exposure and HLA in healthy donors. The PCR had 60 Vbeta and 13 Jbeta primers. TCRdb's copy holds only in-frame clones and misses some; the assay was immunoSEQ multiplex PCR. This sample has fewer than 200,000 clones, with roughly 80% found just once. The sample was PBMCs. All receptors derive from a man over 45 in good health and CMV-seropositive.

The chain couples TRBV28 to TRBJ2-1; TRBD1 agrees at 7 bases. The CDR3 spans 13 residues. CDR1 and CDR2 (germline): MDHEN, SYDVKM. The junction had 3 bases not matched to a gene; V was cut back by 7 bases and J by 3 bases. The CDR3 coding sequence is TGTGCCAGCAAGAACAGGGGCTACAATGAGCAGTTCTTC. It codes for CASKNRGYNEQFF.

Concerning this clone: In the same sample, other DNA sequences code for this CDR3. The genes are TRBV19 and TRBJ2-7; 8 nucleotides match TRBD1. Germline trimming cut 1 base from V and 1 base from J; bases unmatched to any gene: 0. Per germline, CDR1 LNHDA and CDR2 SQIVND (reference sequence). The CDR3 consists of 14 residues. In DNA form, the CDR3 reads TGTGCCAGTAGTATAGGACAGGGGTCCTACGAGCAGTACTTC. Its protein is CASSIGQGSYEQYF.

This rearrangement joins TRBV7-3 to TRBJ2-6; 9 nucleotides agree with TRBD1. Per germline, CDR1 SGHTA and CDR2 FQGTGA. V lost 5 bases to trimming and J lost 1 base; unmatched junction nucleotides: 9. This CDR3 has 18 residues. CDR3 DNA sequence: TGTGCCAGCAGCCCTACCGGGACAGGGAGGTCTGGGGCCAACGTCCTGACTTTC. Translating it yields CASSPTGTGRSGANVLTF.

The gene calls are TRBV28 and TRBJ1-5; unclear D gene. The CDR3 has 12 amino acids. The V and J ends lost 7 bases and 7 bases respectively, with 11 bases between them. Germline V gives CDR1 MDHEN, CDR2 SYDVKM. The CDR3 nucleotides read TGTGCCAGCAATCCCATGCGACAGCCCCAGCATTTT. Translating gives CASNPMRQPQHF.

V gene TRBV30 combines with J gene TRBJ2-3; 12 nucleotides agree with TRBD1. The CDR3 runs to 12 residues. Germline loops: CDR1 GTSNPN, CDR2 SVGIG (reference sequence). The V segment lost 5 bases and the J segment 7 bases; nucleotides outside the gene matches: 1. This CDR3 is CAWGTGGYTQYF. CDR3 DNA sequence: TGTGCCTGGGGGACAGGGGGCTATACGCAGTATTTT.

The chain employs TRBV7-2 and TRBJ2-7, with D possibly being TRBD2 (6 bases). This CDR3 region has 17 residues. The germline CDR1 and CDR2 sequences are SGHTA and FQGNSA. V was trimmed by 5 bases and J by 7 bases, leaving 27 bases between them. The CDR3 DNA is TGTGCCAGCAGCCCCCAAATGGGCTCTACGGGACTGGGAGAGCAGTACTTC. Protein sequence: CASSPQMGSTGLGEQYF.

The rearrangement joins TRBV5-1 to TRBJ2-2; TRBD2 agrees at 10 bases. V lost 4 bases, J lost 6 bases, and 6 bases stayed unmatched. Germline V gene lookup returns CDR1 SGHRS and CDR2 YFSETQ. CDR3 length: 15 amino acids. CDR3 DNA: TGCGCCAGCAGCCCAGCTAGCGGGAGTGCCGGGGAGCTGTTTTTT. Protein: CASSPASGSAGELFF. Together with reference TRBV5-1 and TRBJ2-2, the CDR3 gives the full variable domain: KAGVTQTPRYLIKTRGQQVTLSCSPISGHRSVSWYQQTPGQGLQFLFEYFSETQRNKGNFPGRFSGRQFSNSRSEMNVSTLELGDSALYLCASSPASGSAGELFFGEGSRLTVL.

This clone showed up just once. J is TRBJ2-7 and V is TRBV7-8, with 7 bases identical to TRBD1. V was pared by 2 bases and J by 2 bases, with 15 bases of the junction left unmatched. Germline CDR1 is SGHVS and CDR2 is FQNEAQ. This CDR3 contains 18 residues. The DNA for the CDR3 is TGTGCCAGCAGCTTATTGTTGGGCGGACAGGCGAGCCCCTACGAGCAGTACTTC. Translating gives CASSLLLGGQASPYEQYF. Full variable domain (rest looked up from reference TRBV7-8 and TRBJ2-7): GAGVSQSPRYKVAKRGQDVALRCDPISGHVSLFWYQQALGQGPEFLTYFQNEAQLDKSGLPSDRFFAERPEGSVSTLKIQRTQQEDSAVYLCASSLLLGGQASPYEQYFGPGTRLTVT.

J is TRBJ2-7 and V is TRBV28; 7 bases fit TRBD2. Losses at the gene ends were 5 bases for V and 6 bases for J; bases not matched to a gene: 7. Germline values: CDR1 MDHEN, CDR2 SYDVKM. CDR3 length equals 13 residues. CDR3 nucleotides: TGTGCCAGCAGTGCGTCCGGGACTATCGAGCAGTACTTC. This sequence encodes CASSASGTIEQYF.

In its sample, this clone was seen once. This chain joins TRBV11-2 and TRBJ2-2; 11 bases are shared with TRBD2. The germline gives CDR1 SGHAT, CDR2 FQNNGV. The junction had 3 bases not matched to a gene; V was cut back by 3 bases and J by 6 bases. This CDR3 is 15 amino acids long. The CDR3 bases are TGTGCCAGCAGCTTTAGCGGGGGGGCCTCCGGGGAGCTGTTTTTT. Translated: CASSFSGGASGELFF.

The gene calls are TRBV9 and TRBJ1-3, with D possibly being TRBD1 (5 bases). Per the germline V gene, CDR1 is SGDLS and CDR2 is YYNGEE. The V end was cut by 0 bases, the J end by 4 bases, with 11 bases between. CDR3 size: 15 residues. The CDR3 reads CASSVGDRRGNTIYF. The CDR3 region has the DNA TGTGCCAGCAGCGTAGGTGACAGAAGAGGAAACACCATATATTTT.

The gene calls are TRBV6-1 and TRBJ1-2; 7 bases line up with TRBD1. This CDR3 is built from 13 residues. Trimming at V came to 6 bases and at J to 2 bases, leaving 3 bases not matched to a gene. CDR1 MNHNS and CDR2 SASEGT come from the germline V gene. The CDR3 region has the DNA TGTGCCAGCAGATGGGACAGCAACTATGGCTACACCTTC. Translation: CASRWDSNYGYTF.